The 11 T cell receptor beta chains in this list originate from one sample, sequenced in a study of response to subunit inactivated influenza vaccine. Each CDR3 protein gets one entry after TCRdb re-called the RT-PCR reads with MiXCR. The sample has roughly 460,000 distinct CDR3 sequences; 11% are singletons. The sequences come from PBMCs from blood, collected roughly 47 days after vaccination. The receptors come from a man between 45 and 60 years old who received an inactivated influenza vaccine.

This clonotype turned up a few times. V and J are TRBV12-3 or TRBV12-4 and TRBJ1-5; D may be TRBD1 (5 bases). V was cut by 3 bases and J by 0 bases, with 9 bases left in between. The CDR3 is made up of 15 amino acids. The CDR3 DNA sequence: TGTGCCAGCAGTTTGGGACGGTATAGCAATCAGCCCCAGCATTTT. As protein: CASSLGRYSNQPQHF.

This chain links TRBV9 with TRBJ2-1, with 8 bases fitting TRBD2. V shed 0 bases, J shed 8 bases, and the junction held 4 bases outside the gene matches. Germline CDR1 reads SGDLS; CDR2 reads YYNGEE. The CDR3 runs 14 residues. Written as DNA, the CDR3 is TGTGCCAGCAGCGTAGCGGGAGGGGTCCATGAGCAGTTCTTC. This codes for CASSVAGGVHEQFF.

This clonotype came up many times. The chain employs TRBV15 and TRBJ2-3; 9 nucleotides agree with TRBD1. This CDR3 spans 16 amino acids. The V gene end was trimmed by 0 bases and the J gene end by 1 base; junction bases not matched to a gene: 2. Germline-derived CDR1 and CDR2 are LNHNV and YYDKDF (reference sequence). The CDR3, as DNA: TGTGCCACCAGCAGAGATCGGACAGGGGGCACAGATACGCAGTATTTT. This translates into CATSRDRTGGTDTQYF. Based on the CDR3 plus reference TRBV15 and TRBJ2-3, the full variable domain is DAMVIQNPRYQVTQFGKPVTLSCSQTLNHNVMYWYQQKSSQAPKLLFHYYDKDFNNEADTPDNFQSRRPNTSFCFLDIRSPGLGDTAMYLCATSRDRTGGTDTQYFGPGTRLTVL.

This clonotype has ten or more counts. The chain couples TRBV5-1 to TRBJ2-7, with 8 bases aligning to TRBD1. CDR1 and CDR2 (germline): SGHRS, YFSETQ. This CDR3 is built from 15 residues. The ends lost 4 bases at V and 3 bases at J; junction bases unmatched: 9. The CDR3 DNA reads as TGCGCCAGCAGCCCCGTCTCAGGGGGCGGCTACGAGCAGTACTTC. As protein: CASSPVSGGGYEQYF.

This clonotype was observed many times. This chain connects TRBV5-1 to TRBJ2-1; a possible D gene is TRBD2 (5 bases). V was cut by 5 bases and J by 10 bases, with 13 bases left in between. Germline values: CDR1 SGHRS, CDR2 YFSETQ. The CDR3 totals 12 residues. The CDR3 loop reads CASREAGYEQFF. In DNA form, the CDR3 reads TGCGCCAGCAGGGAGGCGGGTTACGAGCAGTTCTTC.

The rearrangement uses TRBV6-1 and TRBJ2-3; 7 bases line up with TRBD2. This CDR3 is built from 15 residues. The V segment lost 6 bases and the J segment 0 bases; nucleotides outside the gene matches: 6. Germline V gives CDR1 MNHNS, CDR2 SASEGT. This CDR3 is CASRPLAISTDTQYF. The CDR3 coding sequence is TGTGCCAGCAGACCACTAGCGATTAGCACAGATACGCAGTATTTT.

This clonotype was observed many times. DNA for the CDR3: TGCAGCGCCACCGGGACTAGAGGATCGAACACCGGGGAGCTGTTTTTT. Its translation is CSATGTRGSNTGELFF. The rearrangement uses TRBV29-1 and TRBJ2-2, with TRBD2 matching 8 bases. The CDR3 runs 16 residues. CDR1 is SQVTM and CDR2 is ANQGSEA in the germline V gene. J gave up 0 bases and V 7 bases, and 10 bases lay outside the gene matches.

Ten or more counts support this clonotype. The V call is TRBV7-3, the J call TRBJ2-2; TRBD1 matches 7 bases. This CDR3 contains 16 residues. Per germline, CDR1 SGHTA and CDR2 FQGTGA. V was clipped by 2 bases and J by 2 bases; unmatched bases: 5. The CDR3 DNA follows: TGTGCCAGCAGCTTATTGGGGACAGTCAACACCGGGGAGCTGTTTTTT. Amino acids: CASSLLGTVNTGELFF.

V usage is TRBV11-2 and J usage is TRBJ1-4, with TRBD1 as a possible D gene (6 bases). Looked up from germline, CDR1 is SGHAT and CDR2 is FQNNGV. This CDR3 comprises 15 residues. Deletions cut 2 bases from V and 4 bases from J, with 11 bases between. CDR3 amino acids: CASSLSRGSNEKLFF. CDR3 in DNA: TGTGCCAGCAGCTTAAGTAGGGGGAGTAATGAAAAACTGTTTTTT.

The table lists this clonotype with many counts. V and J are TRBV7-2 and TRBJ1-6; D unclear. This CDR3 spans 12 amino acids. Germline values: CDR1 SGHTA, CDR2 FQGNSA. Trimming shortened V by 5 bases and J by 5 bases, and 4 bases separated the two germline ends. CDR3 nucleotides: TGTGCCAGCAGCCCAAATAATTCACCCCTCCACTTT. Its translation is CASSPNNSPLHF.

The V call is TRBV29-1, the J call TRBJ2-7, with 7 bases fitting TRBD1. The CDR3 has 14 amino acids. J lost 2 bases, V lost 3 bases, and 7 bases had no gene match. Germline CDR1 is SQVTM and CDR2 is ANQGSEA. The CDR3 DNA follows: TGCAGCGTTGACCCGACAGGGAGCCCCTACGAGCAGTACTTC. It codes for CSVDPTGSPYEQYF.